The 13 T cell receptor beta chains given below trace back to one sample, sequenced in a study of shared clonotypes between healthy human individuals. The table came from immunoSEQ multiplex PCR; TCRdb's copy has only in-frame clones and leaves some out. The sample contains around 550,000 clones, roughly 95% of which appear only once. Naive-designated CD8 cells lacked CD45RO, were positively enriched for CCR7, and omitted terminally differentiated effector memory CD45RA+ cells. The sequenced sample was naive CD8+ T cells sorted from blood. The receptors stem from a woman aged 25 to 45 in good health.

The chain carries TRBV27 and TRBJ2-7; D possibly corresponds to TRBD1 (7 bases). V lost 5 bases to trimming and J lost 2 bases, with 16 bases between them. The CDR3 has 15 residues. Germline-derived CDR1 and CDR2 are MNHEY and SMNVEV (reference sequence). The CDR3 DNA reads TGTGCCAGCAGTGGGGGGACAGCGCCAACCTACGAGCAGTACTTC. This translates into CASSGGTAPTYEQYF.

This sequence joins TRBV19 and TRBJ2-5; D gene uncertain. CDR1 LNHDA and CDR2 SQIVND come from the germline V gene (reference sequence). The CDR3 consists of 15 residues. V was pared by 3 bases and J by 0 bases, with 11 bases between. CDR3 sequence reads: CASSIVGEYQETQYF. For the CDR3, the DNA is TGTGCCAGTAGTATTGTCGGAGAGTACCAAGAGACCCAGTACTTC.

This CDR3 reads CASSYRDGAETQYF. In nucleotides, the CDR3 is TGTGCCAGCAGCTACAGGGATGGCGCGGAGACCCAGTACTTC. The rearrangement joins TRBV11-2 to TRBJ2-5; TRBD1 might be the D (6 bases). Deletions cut 4 bases from V and 5 bases from J, with 14 bases between. Germline CDR1 and CDR2: SGHAT and FQNNGV. The CDR3 has 14 residues.

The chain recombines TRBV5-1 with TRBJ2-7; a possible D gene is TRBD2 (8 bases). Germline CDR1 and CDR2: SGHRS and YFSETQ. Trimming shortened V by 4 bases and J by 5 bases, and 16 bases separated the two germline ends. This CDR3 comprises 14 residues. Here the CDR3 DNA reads TGCGCCAGCAGCCCGGGAGGGGGCCGGGACGAGCAGTACTTC. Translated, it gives CASSPGGGRDEQYF.

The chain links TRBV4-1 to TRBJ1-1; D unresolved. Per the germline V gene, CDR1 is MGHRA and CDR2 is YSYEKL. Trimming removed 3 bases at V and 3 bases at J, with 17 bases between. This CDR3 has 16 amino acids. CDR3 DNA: TGCGCCAGCAGCCACCCTGAGGGTGGTAGACACACTGAAGCTTTCTTT. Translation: CASSHPEGGRHTEAFF.

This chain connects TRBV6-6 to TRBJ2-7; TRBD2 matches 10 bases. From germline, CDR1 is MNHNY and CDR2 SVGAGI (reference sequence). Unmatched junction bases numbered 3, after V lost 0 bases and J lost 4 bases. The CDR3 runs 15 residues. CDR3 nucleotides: TGTGCCAGCAGTTACTCTCCTAGCGGGAGTTACGAGCAGTACTTC. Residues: CASSYSPSGSYEQYF.

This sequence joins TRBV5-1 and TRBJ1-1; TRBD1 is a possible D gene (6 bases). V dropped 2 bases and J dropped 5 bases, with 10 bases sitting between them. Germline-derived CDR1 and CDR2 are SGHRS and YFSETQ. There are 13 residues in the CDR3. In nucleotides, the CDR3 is TGCGCCAGCAGCTTCAGGGACATTACTGAAGCTTTCTTT. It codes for CASSFRDITEAFF.

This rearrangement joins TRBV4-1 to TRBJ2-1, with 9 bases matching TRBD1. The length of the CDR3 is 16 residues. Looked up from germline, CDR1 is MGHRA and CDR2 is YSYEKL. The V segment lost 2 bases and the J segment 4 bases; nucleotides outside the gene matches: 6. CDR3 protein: CASSQSRTGAYNEQFF. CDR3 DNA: TGCGCCAGCAGCCAATCTAGGACAGGGGCTTACAATGAGCAGTTCTTC.

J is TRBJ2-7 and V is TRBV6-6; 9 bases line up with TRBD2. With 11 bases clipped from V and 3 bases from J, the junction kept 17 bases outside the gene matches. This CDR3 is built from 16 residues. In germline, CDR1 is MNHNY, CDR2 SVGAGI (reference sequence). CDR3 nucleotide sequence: TGTGCCTCCGTCTCCGGTGTTCCGACTAGCGGCTACGAGCAGTACTTC. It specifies CASVSGVPTSGYEQYF.

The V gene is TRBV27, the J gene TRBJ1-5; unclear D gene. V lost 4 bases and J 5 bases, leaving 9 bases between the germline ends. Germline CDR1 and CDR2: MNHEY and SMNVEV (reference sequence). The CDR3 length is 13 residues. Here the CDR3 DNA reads TGTGCCAGCAGTTACGGTATACATCAGCCCCAGCATTTT. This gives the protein CASSYGIHQPQHF.

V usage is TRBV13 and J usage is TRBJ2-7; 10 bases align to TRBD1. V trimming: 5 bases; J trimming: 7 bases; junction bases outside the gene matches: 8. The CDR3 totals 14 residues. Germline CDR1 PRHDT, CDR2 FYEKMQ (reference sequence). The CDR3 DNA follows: TGTGCCAGCAGCCCTAGACAGGGGGCACGAGAGCAGTACTTC. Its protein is CASSPRQGAREQYF.

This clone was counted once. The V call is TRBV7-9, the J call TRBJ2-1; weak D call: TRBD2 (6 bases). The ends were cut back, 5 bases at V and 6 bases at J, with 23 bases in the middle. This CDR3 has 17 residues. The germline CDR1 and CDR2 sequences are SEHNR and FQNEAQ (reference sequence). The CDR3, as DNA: TGTGCCAGCAGCCCCCCGTCGGCGGGACGGGGAGGCAATGAGCAGTTCTTC. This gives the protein CASSPPSAGRGGNEQFF. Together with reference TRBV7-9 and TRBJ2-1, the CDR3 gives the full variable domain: DTGVSQNPRHKITKRGQNVTFRCDPISEHNRLYWYRQTLGQGPEFLTYFQNEAQLEKSRLLSDRFSAERPKGSFSTLEIQRTEQGDSAMYLCASSPPSAGRGGNEQFFGPGTRLTVL.

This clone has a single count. The CDR3 is CSAAGGEAYGYTF. The CDR3 bases are TGCAGCGCCGCCGGGGGGGAGGCCTATGGCTACACCTTC. The chain uses TRBV29-1 and TRBJ1-2, with a tentative D call TRBD1 (5 bases). Trimming left V 7 bases short and J 4 bases short, with 16 bases between. CDR1 and CDR2 (germline): SQVTM, ANQGSEA. The CDR3 loop spans 13 amino acids.